A selection of T cell receptor beta chains follows, all from one sample in a study of technical replicates of blood from a few donors. Clones were read by immunoSEQ multiplex PCR, and TCRdb kept only the in-frame ones, dropping some. The sample holds 65,000 to 85,000 clones; 96% are singletons and the top ten take around 0.2%. Sequencing was done on a sample of T cells isolated from PBMCs. These receptor sequences come from a human donor in good health. Each CDR3 is given with its conserved first and last residue. The order of the fields is D gene, V gene, clone size, J gene, CDR3 protein, CDR3 DNA. The D gene is left open where the match is weak. The size field is filled for only some rows; it gives once, few, many or a size class.

>NA|TRBV5-1|NA|TRBJ2-2
CASSWDTPNTGELFF
TGCGCCAGCAGCTGGGACACCCCGAACACCGGGGAGCTGTTTTTT
>NA|TRBV28|NA|TRBJ1-1
CASSSPPTGIYLKNTEAFF
TGTGCCAGCAGTTCACCCCCCACAGGGATTTACCTTAAGAACACTGAAGCTTTCTTT
>NA|TRBV2|NA|TRBJ2-1
CASTEGVVQFF
TGTGCCAGCACCGAGGGGGTAGTGCAGTTCTTC
>NA|TRBV5-1|NA|TRBJ2-2
CASSLLGQGNTGELFF
TGCGCCAGCAGCTTGTTGGGCCAGGGAAACACCGGGGAGCTGTTTTTT
>NA|TRBV9|NA|TRBJ1-2
CASSVVAGTRWGNYGYTF
TGTGCCAGCAGCGTAGTAGCCGGGACACGATGGGGTAACTATGGCTACACCTTC
>NA|TRBV7-2|NA|TRBJ2-7
CASSLELARYEQYF
TGTGCCAGCAGCTTAGAGCTAGCGCGGTACGAGCAGTACTTC
>NA|TRBV5-6|NA|TRBJ2-7
CASSRPARPTRQYF
TGTGCCAGCAGCCGGCCAGCGAGGCCTACACGTCAGTACTTC
>NA|TRBV5-1|once|TRBJ1-3
CASSLGKSGSGNTIYF
TGCGCCAGCAGCTTGGGCAAGTCAGGCTCTGGAAACACCATATATTTT
>NA|TRBV27|NA|TRBJ2-2
CASSFAPPGATGELFF
TGTGCCAGCAGTTTTGCTCCCCCGGGAGCCACCGGGGAGCTGTTTTTT
>NA|TRBV6-5|NA|TRBJ1-1
CASSYSRGTEAFF
TGTGCCAGCAGTTACTCGCGGGGGACTGAAGCTTTCTTT
>TRBD2|TRBV27|NA|TRBJ2-4
CASSPLLAGGAKNIQYF
TGTGCCAGCAGCCCACTCCTAGCGGGAGGGGCCAAAAACATTCAGTACTTC
>TRBD2|TRBV6-1|NA|TRBJ2-2
CASSSGLHTGELFF
TGTGCCAGCAGTTCGGGACTACACACCGGGGAGCTGTTTTTT
>TRBD1|TRBV5-4|NA|TRBJ2-7
CASSDQGAAYEQYF
TGTGCCAGCAGCGACCAGGGGGCGGCGTACGAGCAGTACTTC
>NA|TRBV27|NA|TRBJ2-5
CASSLSGRETQYF
TGTGCCAGCAGTTTAAGTGGGAGGGAGACCCAGTACTTC
>TRBD2|TRBV7-9|NA|TRBJ2-7
CASSLERGADYEQYF
TGTGCCAGCAGCTTAGAGCGGGGGGCTGACTACGAGCAGTACTTC
>TRBD2|TRBV4-1|NA|TRBJ2-5
CASSPGTSGGGETQYF
TGCGCCAGCAGTCCCGGGACTAGCGGGGGGGGAGAGACCCAGTACTTC
>TRBD2|TRBV11-2|NA|TRBJ2-1
CASSSSLAGARNEQFF
TGTGCCAGCAGCTCCTCCTTAGCGGGGGCCCGGAATGAGCAGTTCTTC
>TRBD2|TRBV6-5|NA|TRBJ2-1
CASSSPTSGNEQFF
TGTGCCAGCAGTTCTCCGACTAGCGGCAATGAGCAGTTCTTC
>TRBD1|TRBV25-1|NA|TRBJ1-1
CASSEYQLRDRAEAFF
TGTGCCAGCAGTGAATACCAGCTCCGGGACAGAGCTGAAGCTTTCTTT
>NA|TRBV5-1|NA|TRBJ2-3
CASSTTGSTDTQYF
TGCGCCAGCAGCACGACGGGGAGCACAGATACGCAGTATTTT
>NA|TRBV5-8|once|TRBJ1-2
CASRPIGGVKGYTF
TGTGCCAGCCGACCCATAGGCGGGGTTAAAGGCTACACCTTC
>NA|TRBV5-1|NA|TRBJ1-2
CASSLGERNGYTF
TGCGCCAGCAGCTTGGGTGAGAGGAATGGCTACACCTTC
>TRBD1|TRBV11-1|NA|TRBJ1-1
CASNLRGDTEAFF
TGTGCCAGCAACCTCAGGGGGGACACTGAAGCTTTCTTT
>NA|TRBV29-1|few|TRBJ2-7
CSVEDPRSADYEQYF
TGCAGCGTTGAAGATCCAAGGTCCGCGGACTACGAGCAGTACTTC
>NA|TRBV7-8|NA|TRBJ1-1
CASSLMGRGAEAFF
TGTGCCAGCAGCTTAATGGGGCGCGGCGCTGAAGCTTTCTTT
>TRBD1|TRBV2|NA|TRBJ2-7
CASSEQGQGAYEQYF
TGTGCCAGCAGTGAACAAGGACAGGGGGCCTACGAGCAGTACTTC
>NA|TRBV28|NA|TRBJ1-2
CASSSGLVYGYTF
TGTGCCAGCAGTTCAGGGCTCGTCTATGGCTACACCTTC
>TRBD1|TRBV7-9|NA|TRBJ1-6
CASSPSPGQTNSPLHF
TGTGCCAGCAGTCCATCTCCGGGACAGACTAATTCACCCCTCCACTTT
>TRBD2|TRBV27|NA|TRBJ2-1
CASSGSHGLAIAYEQFF
TGTGCCAGCAGTGGTTCCCATGGACTAGCGATCGCCTATGAGCAGTTCTTC
>TRBD2|TRBV10-1|NA|TRBJ2-3
CASSEVSGSFGADTQYF
TGCGCCAGCAGTGAGGTTAGCGGGAGTTTTGGAGCAGATACGCAGTATTTT
>NA|TRBV5-6|NA|TRBJ1-5
CASSSTNDRQTQHF
TGTGCCAGCAGCTCAACGAACGACAGGCAGACCCAGCATTTT
>TRBD1|TRBV6-1|NA|TRBJ2-6
CASSETGDGANVLTF
TGTGCCAGCAGTGAAACAGGGGACGGGGCCAACGTCCTGACTTTC
>TRBD1|TRBV7-3|NA|TRBJ1-1
CASSFLPGGERDTEAFF
TGTGCCAGCAGCTTCCTCCCAGGGGGAGAAAGGGACACTGAAGCTTTCTTT
>NA|TRBV19|few|TRBJ1-1
CASSNGRNTEAFF
TGTGCCAGTAGTAATGGGAGGAACACTGAAGCTTTCTTT
>NA|TRBV4-1|NA|TRBJ1-1
CASSQPARVNTEAFF
TGCGCCAGCAGCCAACCGGCCAGGGTGAACACTGAAGCTTTCTTT
>TRBD1|TRBV7-6|NA|TRBJ1-1
CASSLAPAGGYSEDTEAFF
TGTGCCAGCAGCTTAGCGCCGGCAGGGGGCTATTCTGAGGACACTGAAGCTTTCTTT
>NA|TRBV28|NA|TRBJ2-7
CASSFFTGEQYF
TGTGCCAGCAGTTTTTTTACGGGCGAGCAGTACTTC
>NA|TRBV7-2|NA|TRBJ2-1
CASSLTRRGYEQFF
TGTGCCAGCAGCTTAACCCGAAGGGGGTATGAGCAGTTCTTC
>TRBD2|TRBV11-3|NA|TRBJ2-7
CASSLDLASGINEQYF
TGTGCCAGCAGCTTAGATTTGGCTAGCGGGATTAACGAGCAGTACTTC
>NA|TRBV2|once|TRBJ2-3
CASSEVPRYTDTQYF
TGTGCCAGCAGTGAAGTCCCCAGGTACACAGATACGCAGTATTTT
>NA|TRBV19|NA|TRBJ1-6
CASNVDSLIGGNSPLHF
TGTGCCAGTAACGTTGACAGCTTGATCGGGGGTAATTCACCCCTCCACTTT
>TRBD2|TRBV19|NA|TRBJ2-1
CASSGTSGREQFF
TGTGCCAGCTCCGGGACTAGCGGGAGGGAGCAGTTCTTC
>TRBD1|TRBV7-9|NA|TRBJ1-1
CASSLKEGGQGRTEAFF
TGTGCCAGCAGCTTAAAGGAAGGAGGACAGGGGCGCACTGAAGCTTTCTTT
>NA|TRBV5-1|NA|TRBJ2-6
CASSWTVAGANVLTF
TGCGCCAGCAGCTGGACAGTAGCTGGGGCCAACGTCCTGACTTTC
>TRBD1|TRBV29-1|NA|TRBJ2-2
CSAGDRSTGELFF
TGCAGCGCAGGGGACAGGTCCACCGGGGAGCTGTTTTTT
>NA|TRBV5-4|NA|TRBJ1-1
CASSLEVGQGGEAFF
TGTGCCAGCAGCTTGGAAGTAGGCCAGGGAGGGGAAGCTTTCTTT
>TRBD1|TRBV2|NA|TRBJ2-7
CASSQDRGEQYF
TGTGCCAGCAGTCAGGACAGGGGCGAGCAGTACTTC
>TRBD1|TRBV5-1|NA|TRBJ1-1
CASSFGQGEGGTEAFF
TGCGCCAGCAGTTTCGGACAGGGGGAAGGAGGCACTGAAGCTTTCTTT
>NA|TRBV4-1|NA|TRBJ2-7
CASSQGLTSFTYEQYF
TGCGCCAGCAGCCAAGGGCTAACTAGCTTTACCTACGAGCAGTACTTC
>NA|TRBV5-6|NA|TRBJ2-1
CASSSLPRVAYNEQFF
TGTGCCAGCAGCTCGCTACCCAGGGTAGCATACAATGAGCAGTTCTTC
>NA|TRBV10-1|NA|TRBJ2-2
CASSLSTGELFF
TGCGCCAGCTCCCTAAGCACCGGGGAGCTGTTTTTT